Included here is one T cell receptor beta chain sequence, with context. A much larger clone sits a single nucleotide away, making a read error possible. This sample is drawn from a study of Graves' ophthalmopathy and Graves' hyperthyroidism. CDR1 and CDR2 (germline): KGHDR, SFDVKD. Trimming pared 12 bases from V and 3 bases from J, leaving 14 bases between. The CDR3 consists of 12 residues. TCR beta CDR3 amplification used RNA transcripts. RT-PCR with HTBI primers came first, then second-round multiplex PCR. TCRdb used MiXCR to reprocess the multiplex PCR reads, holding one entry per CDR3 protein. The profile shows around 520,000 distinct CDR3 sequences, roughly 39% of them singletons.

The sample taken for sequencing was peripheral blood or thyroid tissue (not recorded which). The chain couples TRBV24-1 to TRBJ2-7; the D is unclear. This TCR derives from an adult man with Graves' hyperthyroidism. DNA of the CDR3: TGTGCCGGCAGTTTAGAGAGCTACGAGCAGTACTTC. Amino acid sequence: CAGSLESYEQYF.